The rows below give T cell receptor beta chains drawn from one sample of a study of blood T cell repertoires in COVID-19. TCRdb's table, derived via immunoSEQ multiplex PCR, lists solely in-frame clones and lacks some. The sample shows 14,000 or so clones, 85% to 90% of them seen only once. The material sequenced was peripheral blood. These receptors were obtained from a human donor in a cohort sampled during active COVID-19. CDR3s include the opening cysteine and the closing phenylalanine or tryptophan. The D gene is left open where the match is weak. The size field is filled for only some rows; it gives once, few, many or a size class.

J,size,D,V,CDR3,DNA
TRBJ2-5,-,-,TRBV5-1,CASSFPGEETQYF,TGCGCCAGCAGCTTTCCAGGGGAAGAGACCCAGTACTTC
TRBJ1-2,-,-,TRBV12-3/TRBV12-4,CASSPLRDYGYTF,TGTGCCAGCAGTCCCCTCAGGGACTATGGCTACACCTTC
TRBJ1-2,-,-,TRBV21-1,CASSKGTELYGYTF,TGTGCCAGCAGCAAAGGGACAGAACTCTATGGCTACACCTTC
TRBJ1-5,-,-,TRBV19,CASSIPGNQPQHF,TGTGCCAGTAGTATCCCAGGGAATCAGCCCCAGCATTTT
TRBJ2-1,-,-,TRBV10-3,CAISGASYNEQFF,TGTGCCATCAGTGGGGCCTCCTACAATGAGCAGTTCTTC
TRBJ1-6,few,-,TRBV7-3,CASSLTAGSPLHF,TGTGCCAGCAGCTTAACAGCAGGCTCACCCCTCCACTTT
TRBJ2-3,-,-,TRBV7-2,CASSLVSAYTQYF,TGTGCCAGCAGCTTAGTCAGCGCTTATACGCAGTATTTT
TRBJ2-7,once,-,TRBV7-2,CASSYEYEQYF,TGTGCCAGCAGCTATGAGTACGAGCAGTACTTC
TRBJ2-3,-,TRBD1,TRBV5-1,CASSLQTGGVDTQYF,TGCGCCAGCAGCCTACAGACAGGGGGCGTAGATACGCAGTATTTT
TRBJ2-6,-,TRBD1,TRBV6-1,CASSEVKVTGVGTGANVLTF,TGTGCCAGCAGTGAAGTAAAAGTGACAGGGGTCGGGACTGGGGCCAACGTCCTGACTTTC
TRBJ2-5,few,-,TRBV18,CASSLMGLLMETQYF,TGTGCCAGCTCACTTATGGGGCTGCTCATGGAGACCCAGTACTTC
TRBJ2-3,-,TRBD2,TRBV2,CASRLAADTQYF,TGTGCCAGCAGACTAGCGGCAGATACGCAGTATTTT
TRBJ1-3,-,TRBD1,TRBV3-1/TRBV3-2,CASSLQGAGGLGNTIYF,TGTGCCAGCAGCCTACAGGGGGCAGGGGGCCTTGGAAACACCATATATTTT
TRBJ1-2,-,-,TRBV24-1,CATSDNRDNNGYTF,TGTGCCACCAGTGACAACCGGGACAATAATGGCTACACCTTC
TRBJ1-1,-,-,TRBV7-9,CASSEAQVNTEAFF,TGTGCCAGCAGCGAAGCACAGGTGAACACTGAAGCTTTCTTT
TRBJ2-7,-,TRBD2,TRBV7-2,CASSLVPSGRALYEQYF,TGTGCCAGCAGCTTAGTGCCTAGCGGGAGGGCCCTCTACGAGCAGTACTTC
TRBJ1-2,-,-,TRBV10-3,CAIRKTGEDGYTF,TGTGCCATCAGGAAGACGGGAGAAGATGGCTACACCTTC
TRBJ2-6,-,TRBD1,TRBV5-1,CARIEDRTFSGANVLTF,TGCGCCAGAATCGAGGACAGGACGTTCTCTGGGGCCAACGTCCTGACTTTC
TRBJ2-3,-,-,TRBV3-1/TRBV3-2,CASSPRTSTDTQYF,TGTGCCAGCAGCCCCAGGACTAGCACAGATACGCAGTATTTT
TRBJ2-5,-,TRBD2,TRBV7-8,CASSAQPHLAGGGETQYF,TGTGCCAGCAGCGCCCAACCCCACCTGGCGGGAGGTGGAGAGACCCAGTACTTC
TRBJ1-2,once,-,TRBV27,CASSWNDRNYGYTF,TGTGCCAGCAGTTGGAACGACAGAAACTATGGCTACACCTTC
TRBJ2-2,-,-,TRBV30,CAWSSQGTGELFF,TGTGCCTGGAGCTCACAGGGAACCGGGGAGCTGTTTTTT
TRBJ2-7,-,TRBD1,TRBV6-6,CASSWDRSSYEQYF,TGTGCCAGCAGCTGGGACAGGAGCTCCTACGAGCAGTACTTC
TRBJ1-2,-,TRBD1,TRBV27,CASSYRTGPLRGYTF,TGTGCCAGCAGTTATCGGACAGGGCCCCTGAGGGGCTACACCTTC
TRBJ2-2,-,TRBD2,TRBV29-1,CSVSGLAGWNTGELFF,TGCAGCGTATCGGGACTAGCGGGGTGGAACACCGGGGAGCTGTTTTTT
TRBJ2-3,-,TRBD2,TRBV19,CASSVSGLAGFTDTQYF,TGTGCCAGTAGTGTCTCGGGACTAGCGGGCTTCACAGATACGCAGTATTTT
TRBJ2-7,few,TRBD1,TRBV5-1,CASSLWDRGQEQYF,TGCGCCAGCAGCTTGTGGGACAGGGGACAAGAGCAGTACTTC
TRBJ1-1,-,-,TRBV6-2/TRBV6-3,CASSHQAESGAFF,TGTGCCAGCAGCCACCAAGCCGAGAGCGGAGCTTTCTTT
TRBJ1-3,-,-,TRBV18,CASSTAAGKINTIYF,TGTGCCAGCTCAACGGCCGCAGGAAAGATCAACACCATATATTTT
TRBJ1-1,-,TRBD1,TRBV5-6,CASRDPTGITEAFF,TGTGCCAGCAGGGATCCGACAGGGATCACTGAAGCTTTCTTT
TRBJ1-2,once,-,TRBV15,CATSRRRANYGYTF,TGTGCCACCAGCCGGAGAAGAGCTAACTATGGCTACACCTTC
TRBJ1-6,-,TRBD1,TRBV9,CASSYTGGGGSPLHF,TGTGCCAGCAGTTATACAGGGGGCGGGGGTTCACCCCTCCACTTT
TRBJ2-5,-,TRBD2,TRBV7-9,CASSPGTSGSWETQYF,TGTGCCAGCAGCCCGGGGACTAGCGGGAGTTGGGAGACCCAGTACTTC
TRBJ2-5,-,TRBD2,TRBV5-1,CASSIELADGETQYF,TGCGCCAGCAGCATTGAACTAGCGGATGGAGAGACCCAGTACTTC
TRBJ1-4,-,-,TRBV6-5,CASSYSGGATNEKLFF,TGTGCCAGCAGTTACTCCGGCGGTGCAACTAATGAAAAACTGTTTTTT
TRBJ2-7,-,-,TRBV7-2,CASSLLWEDRYEQYF,TGTGCCAGCAGCTTACTTTGGGAGGATAGGTACGAGCAGTACTTC
TRBJ1-1,-,TRBD1,TRBV3-1/TRBV3-2,CASSQERDRLRGTEAFF,TGTGCCAGCAGCCAAGAGAGGGACAGGCTCCGGGGGACTGAAGCTTTCTTT
TRBJ1-1,-,TRBD1,TRBV6-5,CASSPRTGWTEAFF,TGTGCCAGCAGTCCTCGGACAGGGTGGACTGAAGCTTTCTTT
TRBJ1-5,-,TRBD1,TRBV19,CASSGGAYQPQHF,TGTGCCAGCTCAGGGGGCGCTTATCAGCCCCAGCATTTT
TRBJ2-7,-,TRBD1,TRBV7-6,CASSLGTGVSYEQYF,TGTGCCAGCAGCTTAGGGACAGGGGTTTCGTACGAGCAGTACTTC
TRBJ1-4,-,TRBD1,TRBV30,CAWSMTGMVEKLFF,TGTGCCTGGAGTATGACAGGGATGGTAGAAAAACTGTTTTTT
TRBJ2-1,-,TRBD2,TRBV6-5,CASSYSPGGAEQFF,TGTGCCAGCAGTTACTCTCCGGGAGGGGCTGAGCAGTTCTTC
TRBJ1-3,once,-,TRBV5-1,CASSLAQGSGNTIYF,TGCGCCAGCAGCTTGGCGCAGGGGTCGGGAAACACCATATATTTT
TRBJ1-4,few,-,TRBV19,CASGTTNEKLFF,TGTGCCAGCGGGACAACTAATGAAAAACTGTTTTTT
TRBJ2-3,-,TRBD2,TRBV16,CASSPQVGLAGGGESTDTQYF,TGTGCCAGCAGCCCCCAAGTGGGACTAGCGGGAGGGGGCGAAAGCACAGATACGCAGTATTTT
TRBJ1-1,-,TRBD1,TRBV19,CASKYRGLGNTEAFF,TGTGCCAGTAAATACAGGGGGCTCGGGAACACTGAAGCTTTCTTT
TRBJ2-7,-,TRBD2,TRBV7-9,CASSLESSGRGVEQYF,TGTGCCAGCAGCTTAGAGTCCAGCGGGAGGGGTGTCGAGCAGTACTTC
TRBJ2-5,-,-,TRBV29-1,CSANIQGPGETQYF,TGCAGCGCTAACATACAGGGCCCGGGAGAGACCCAGTACTTC
TRBJ1-1,-,-,TRBV28,CASSSNRVYTEAFF,TGTGCCAGCAGTTCTAACAGGGTGTACACTGAAGCTTTCTTT
TRBJ2-3,-,TRBD2,TRBV30,CALKTSSLVGTQYF,TGTGCCTTGAAGACTAGCTCTTTGGTCGGTACGCAGTATTTT
TRBJ2-7,few,-,TRBV4-2,CASSQEKGGASYEQYF,TGTGCCAGCAGCCAAGAAAAAGGGGGTGCGTCCTACGAGCAGTACTTC
TRBJ2-1,-,TRBD2,TRBV24-1,CATSDPGRGEDFYNEQFF,TGTGCCACCAGTGATCCCGGGAGGGGCGAGGATTTTTACAATGAGCAGTTCTTC
TRBJ2-1,-,TRBD2,TRBV27,CASSISGGNEQFF,TGTGCCAGCAGTATCAGCGGGGGTAATGAGCAGTTCTTC
TRBJ2-7,medium-sized,-,TRBV19,CASSETLGRESEQYF,TGTGCCAGTAGTGAAACCCTTGGCCGGGAGTCCGAGCAGTACTTC
TRBJ2-2,-,-,TRBV5-1,CASSLVEAGELFF,TGCGCCAGCAGCTTAGTAGAGGCCGGGGAGCTGTTTTTT
TRBJ2-3,-,TRBD2,TRBV7-2,CASSRLAGTTDTQYF,TGTGCCAGCAGCAGACTAGCGGGAACCACAGATACGCAGTATTTT
TRBJ1-2,-,-,TRBV28,CASSFTDSPRVDGYTF,TGTGCCAGCAGTTTTACCGACAGCCCGCGAGTAGATGGCTACACCTTC